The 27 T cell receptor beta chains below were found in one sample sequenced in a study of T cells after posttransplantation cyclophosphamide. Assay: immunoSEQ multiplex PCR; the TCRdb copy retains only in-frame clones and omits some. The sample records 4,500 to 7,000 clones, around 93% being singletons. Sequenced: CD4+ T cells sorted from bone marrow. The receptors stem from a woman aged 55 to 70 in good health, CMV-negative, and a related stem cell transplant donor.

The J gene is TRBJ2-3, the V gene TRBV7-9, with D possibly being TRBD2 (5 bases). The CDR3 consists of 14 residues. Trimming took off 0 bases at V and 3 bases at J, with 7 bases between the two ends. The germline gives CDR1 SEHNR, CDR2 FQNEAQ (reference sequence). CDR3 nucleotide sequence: TGTGCCAGCAGCTTAGCGGGAGTGACAGATACGCAGTATTTT. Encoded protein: CASSLAGVTDTQYF.

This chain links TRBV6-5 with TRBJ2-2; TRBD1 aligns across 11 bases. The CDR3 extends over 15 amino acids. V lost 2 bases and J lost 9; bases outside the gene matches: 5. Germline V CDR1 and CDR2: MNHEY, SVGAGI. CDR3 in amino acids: CASSYGDRGNRELFF. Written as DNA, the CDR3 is TGTGCCAGCAGTTACGGGGACAGGGGGAACCGGGAGCTGTTTTTT.

The CDR3 loop is CASRTRSSGGSYEQYV. The DNA for the CDR3 is TGTGCCAGCAGGACACGTTCGAGCGGGGGATCCTACGAGCAGTACGTC. This rearrangement joins TRBV28 to TRBJ2-7, with TRBD2 matching 8 bases. V lost 6 bases to trimming and J lost 1 base; unmatched junction nucleotides: 11. Germline-derived CDR1 and CDR2 are MDHEN and SYDVKM. The CDR3 loop spans 16 amino acids.

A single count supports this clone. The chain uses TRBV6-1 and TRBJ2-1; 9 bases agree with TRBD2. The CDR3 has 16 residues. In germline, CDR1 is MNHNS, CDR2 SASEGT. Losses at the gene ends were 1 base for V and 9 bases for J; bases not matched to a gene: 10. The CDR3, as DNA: TGTGCCAGCAGTGAAGTGGGGACTAGCTCGAGGGGTGAGCAGTTCTTC. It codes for CASSEVGTSSRGEQFF.

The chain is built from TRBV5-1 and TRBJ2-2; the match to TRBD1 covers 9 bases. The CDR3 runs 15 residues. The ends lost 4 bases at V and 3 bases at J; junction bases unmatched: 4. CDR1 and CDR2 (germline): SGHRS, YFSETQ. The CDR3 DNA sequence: TGCGCCAGCAGCAGGGGACAGGGCGACACCGGGGAGCTGTTTTTT. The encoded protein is CASSRGQGDTGELFF.

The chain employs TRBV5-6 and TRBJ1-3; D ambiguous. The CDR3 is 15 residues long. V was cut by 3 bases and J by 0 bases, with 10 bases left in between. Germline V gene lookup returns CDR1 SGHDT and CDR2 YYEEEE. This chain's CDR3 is CASSSDTTSGNTIYF. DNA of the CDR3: TGTGCCAGCAGCTCCGATACTACCTCTGGAAACACCATATATTTT.

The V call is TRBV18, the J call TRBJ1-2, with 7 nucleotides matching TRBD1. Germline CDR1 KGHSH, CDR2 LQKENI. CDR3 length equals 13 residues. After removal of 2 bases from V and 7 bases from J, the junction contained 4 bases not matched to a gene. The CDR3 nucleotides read TGTGCCAGCTCACCAGGGACAGAATTTGGCTACACCTTC. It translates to CASSPGTEFGYTF.

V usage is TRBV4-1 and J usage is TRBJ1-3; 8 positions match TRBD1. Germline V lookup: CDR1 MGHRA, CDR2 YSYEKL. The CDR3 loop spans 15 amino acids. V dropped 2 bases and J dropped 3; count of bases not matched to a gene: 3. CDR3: CASSQQGASGNTIYF. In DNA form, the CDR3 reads TGCGCCAGCAGCCAACAGGGGGCGAGTGGAAACACCATATATTTT.

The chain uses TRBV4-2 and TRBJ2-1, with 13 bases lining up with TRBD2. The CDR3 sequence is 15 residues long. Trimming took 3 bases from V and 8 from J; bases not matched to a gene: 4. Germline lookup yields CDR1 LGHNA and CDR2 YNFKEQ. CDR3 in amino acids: CASSHGLAGVHEQFF. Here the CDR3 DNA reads TGTGCCAGCAGCCACGGACTAGCGGGAGTCCATGAGCAGTTCTTC.

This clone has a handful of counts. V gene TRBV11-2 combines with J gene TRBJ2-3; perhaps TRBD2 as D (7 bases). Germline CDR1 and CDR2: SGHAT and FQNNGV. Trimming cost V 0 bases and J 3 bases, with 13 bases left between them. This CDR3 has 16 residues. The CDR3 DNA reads TGTGCCAGCAGCTTAGAAGGGGGGGCGGGAACAGATACGCAGTATTTT. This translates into CASSLEGGAGTDTQYF.

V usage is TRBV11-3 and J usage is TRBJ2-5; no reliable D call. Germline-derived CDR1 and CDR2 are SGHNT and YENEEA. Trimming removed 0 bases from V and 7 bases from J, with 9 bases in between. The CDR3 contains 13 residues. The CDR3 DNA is TGTGCCAGCAGCTTAGAACAGATGGGGACCCAGTACTTC. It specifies CASSLEQMGTQYF.

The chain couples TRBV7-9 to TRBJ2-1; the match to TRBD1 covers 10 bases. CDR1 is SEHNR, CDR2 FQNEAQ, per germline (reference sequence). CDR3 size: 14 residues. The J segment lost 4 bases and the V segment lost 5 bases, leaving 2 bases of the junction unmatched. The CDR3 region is CASSVGQGYNEQFF. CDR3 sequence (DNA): TGTGCCAGCAGCGTGGGACAGGGGTACAATGAGCAGTTCTTC. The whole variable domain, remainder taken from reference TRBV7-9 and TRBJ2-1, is DTGVSQNPRHKITKRGQNVTFRCDPISEHNRLYWYRQTLGQGPEFLTYFQNEAQLEKSRLLSDRFSAERPKGSFSTLEIQRTEQGDSAMYLCASSVGQGYNEQFFGPGTRLTVL.

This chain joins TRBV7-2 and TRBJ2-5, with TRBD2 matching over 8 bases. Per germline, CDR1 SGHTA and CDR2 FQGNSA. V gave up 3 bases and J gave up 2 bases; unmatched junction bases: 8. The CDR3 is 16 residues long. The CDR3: CASSFRTSLTQETQYF. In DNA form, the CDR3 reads TGTGCCAGCAGCTTTAGGACTAGCCTTACTCAAGAGACCCAGTACTTC.

The CDR3 DNA reads as TGTGCCAGCAGTTACTCGACAGGGGGTCACTATGGCTACACCTTC. Translation gives CASSYSTGGHYGYTF. The chain is built from TRBV6-6 and TRBJ1-2, with TRBD1 matching 9 bases. CDR1 and CDR2 from the germline V gene are MNHNY and SVGAGI (reference sequence). V was clipped by 0 bases and J by 3 bases; unmatched bases: 2. The CDR3 extends over 15 amino acids.

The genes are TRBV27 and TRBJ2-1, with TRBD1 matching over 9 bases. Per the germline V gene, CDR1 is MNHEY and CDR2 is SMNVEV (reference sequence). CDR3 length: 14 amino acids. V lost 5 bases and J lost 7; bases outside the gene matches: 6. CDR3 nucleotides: TGTGCCAGCAGTACCGATGGACAGGGGAATGAGCAGTTCTTC. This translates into CASSTDGQGNEQFF.

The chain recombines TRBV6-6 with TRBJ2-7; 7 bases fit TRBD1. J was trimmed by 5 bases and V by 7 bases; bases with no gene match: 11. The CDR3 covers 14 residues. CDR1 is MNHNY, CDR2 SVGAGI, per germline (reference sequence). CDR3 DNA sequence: TGTGCCAGCACTAGACAGGGCGGTTTCAACGAGCAGTACGTC. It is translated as CASTRQGGFNEQYV.

In nucleotides, the CDR3 is TGTGCCAGCAGCGTAGACAGCGGGAGTTATACGCAGTATTTT. Translating gives CASSVDSGSYTQYF. This chain uses TRBV9 with TRBJ2-3, with TRBD2 matching over 8 bases. The junction had 4 bases not matched to a gene; V was cut back by 0 bases and J by 7 bases. Germline V CDR1 and CDR2: SGDLS, YYNGEE. The CDR3 totals 14 residues.

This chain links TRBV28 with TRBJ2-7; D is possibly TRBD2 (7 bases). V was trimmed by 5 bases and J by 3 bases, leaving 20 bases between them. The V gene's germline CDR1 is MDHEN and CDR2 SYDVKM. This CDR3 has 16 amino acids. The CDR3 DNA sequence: TGTGCCAGCAGTGCCTCTCGTGGGGGCGGGAGCTACGAGCAGTACTTC. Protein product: CASSASRGGGSYEQYF.

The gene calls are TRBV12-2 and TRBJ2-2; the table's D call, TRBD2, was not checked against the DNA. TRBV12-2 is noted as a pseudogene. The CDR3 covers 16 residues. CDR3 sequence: CASRLRGGTHTGELFF. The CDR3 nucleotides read TGTGCAAGTCGCCTCCGCGGGGGTACCCACACCGGGGAGCTGTTTTTT.

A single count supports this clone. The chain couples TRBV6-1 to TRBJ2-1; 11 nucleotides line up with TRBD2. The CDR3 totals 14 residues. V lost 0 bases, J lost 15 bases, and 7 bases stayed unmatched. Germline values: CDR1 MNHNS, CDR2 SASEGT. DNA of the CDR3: TGTGCCAGCAGTGAAGCGACTAGCGGGGACCGGCGGTTCTTC. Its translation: CASSEATSGDRRFF.

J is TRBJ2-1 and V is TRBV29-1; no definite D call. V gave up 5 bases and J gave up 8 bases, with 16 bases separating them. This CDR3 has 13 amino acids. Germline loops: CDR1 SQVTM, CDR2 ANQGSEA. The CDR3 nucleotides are TGCAGCGTTCGATCCAGGTCGGCCGATGAGCAGTTCTTC. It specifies CSVRSRSADEQFF.

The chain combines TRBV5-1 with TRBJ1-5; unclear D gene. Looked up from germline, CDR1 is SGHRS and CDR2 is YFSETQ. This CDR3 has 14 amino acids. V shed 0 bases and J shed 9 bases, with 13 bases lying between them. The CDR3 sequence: CASSLEYGFGPQHF. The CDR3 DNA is TGCGCCAGCAGCTTGGAATACGGGTTTGGGCCCCAGCATTTT.

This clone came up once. CDR3 coding DNA: TGTGCCAGCAGCGTAGGGACAGCCGATTCACCCCTCCACTTT. Amino acid sequence: CASSVGTADSPLHF. V and J are TRBV9 and TRBJ1-6, with a possible D match to TRBD1 (6 bases). The V end lost 0 bases, the J end lost 8 bases, and 9 bases lay between the germline ends. Germline CDR1 and CDR2: SGDLS and YYNGEE. The CDR3 consists of 14 residues.

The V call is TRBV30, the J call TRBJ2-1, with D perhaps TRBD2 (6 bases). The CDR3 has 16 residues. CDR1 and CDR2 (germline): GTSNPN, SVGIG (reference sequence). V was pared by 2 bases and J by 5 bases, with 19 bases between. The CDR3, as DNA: TGTGCCTGGAGTTTCGGAGGGGCGACGATAAACAATGAGCAGTTCTTC. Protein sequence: CAWSFGGATINNEQFF.

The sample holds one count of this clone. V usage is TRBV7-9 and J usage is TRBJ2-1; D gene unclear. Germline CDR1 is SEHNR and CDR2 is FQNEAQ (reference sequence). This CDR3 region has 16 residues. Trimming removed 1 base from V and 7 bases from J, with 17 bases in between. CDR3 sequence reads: CASSLGVLRLTNEQFF. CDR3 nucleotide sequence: TGTGCCAGCAGCTTAGGGGTACTGCGGCTTACGAATGAGCAGTTCTTC.

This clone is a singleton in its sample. The CDR3 DNA reads as TGTGCCAGCACCGTCGGGGGGGCGCGGGATACGCAGTATTTT. Its protein product is CASTVGGARDTQYF. V is TRBV6-5 and J is TRBJ2-3, with 8 nucleotides matching TRBD2. The CDR3 length is 14 residues. Germline V lookup: CDR1 MNHEY, CDR2 SVGAGI. V trimming: 7 bases; J trimming: 6 bases; junction bases outside the gene matches: 9.

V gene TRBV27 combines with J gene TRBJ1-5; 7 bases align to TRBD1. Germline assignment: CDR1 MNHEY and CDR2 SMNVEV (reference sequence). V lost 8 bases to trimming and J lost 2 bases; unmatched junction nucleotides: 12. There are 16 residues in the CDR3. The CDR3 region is CASGSDRAMGNQPQHF. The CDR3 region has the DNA TGTGCCAGCGGTTCTGACAGGGCAATGGGCAATCAGCCCCAGCATTTT.